One and the same sample provided the 8 T cell receptor beta chains below, sequenced in a study of cytomegalovirus exposure and HLA in healthy donors. Sequenced by immunoSEQ multiplex PCR; TCRdb stores in-frame clones only, minus some. The profile shows approximately 90,000 clones, approximately 94% of them singletons. Sequencing was carried out using PBMCs. The receptors originated from a woman between 25 and 40 years old in good health and CMV-seropositive.

The chain employs TRBV6-1 and TRBJ2-2; D is possibly TRBD2 (5 bases). Trimming cost V 3 bases and J 4 bases, with 15 bases left between them. The CDR3 is made up of 16 amino acids. In germline, CDR1 is MNHNS, CDR2 SASEGT. The CDR3 is CASSDAGIWGTGELFF. CDR3 bases: TGTGCCAGCAGTGACGCCGGGATATGGGGCACCGGGGAGCTGTTTTTT.

The chain employs TRBV9 and TRBJ2-7, with 8 bases matching TRBD2. Germline loops: CDR1 SGDLS, CDR2 YYNGEE. This CDR3 has 15 amino acids. V lost 2 bases and J lost 7; bases outside the gene matches: 11. The CDR3 protein is CASSVQAGVGEEQYF. For the CDR3, the DNA is TGTGCCAGCAGCGTCCAAGCGGGAGTCGGGGAAGAGCAGTACTTC. The variable domain in full, completed from reference TRBV9 and TRBJ2-7, reads DSGVTQTPKHLITATGQRVTLRCSPRSGDLSVYWYQQSLDQGLQFLIQYYNGEERAKGNILERFSAQQFPDLHSELNLSSLELGDSALYFCASSVQAGVGEEQYFGPGTRLTVT.

The chain carries TRBV9 and TRBJ2-3, with TRBD1 matching over 8 bases. Germline CDR1 and CDR2: SGDLS and YYNGEE. The CDR3 sequence is 15 residues long. The ends lost 3 bases at V and 3 bases at J; junction bases unmatched: 6. The CDR3 nucleotides are TGTGCCAGCAGCGCAGTGGACAGGGCGACAGATACGCAGTATTTT. Protein: CASSAVDRATDTQYF.

This clone has just one count. The chain links TRBV9 to TRBJ2-7; TRBD1 might be the D (5 bases). V was pared by 0 bases and J by 2 bases, with 12 bases between. CDR1 and CDR2 from the germline V gene are SGDLS and YYNGEE. CDR3 size: 15 residues. The CDR3 region is CASSVGADTTYEQYF. The CDR3 bases are TGTGCCAGCAGCGTAGGTGCGGACACAACCTACGAGCAGTACTTC. Together with reference TRBV9 and TRBJ2-7, the CDR3 gives the full variable domain: DSGVTQTPKHLITATGQRVTLRCSPRSGDLSVYWYQQSLDQGLQFLIQYYNGEERAKGNILERFSAQQFPDLHSELNLSSLELGDSALYFCASSVGADTTYEQYFGPGTRLTVT.

This clone was counted a single time. The genes are TRBV6-1 and TRBJ2-1; D remains ambiguous. This CDR3 contains 14 residues. V gave up 2 bases and J gave up 5 bases, with 10 bases separating them. The germline gives CDR1 MNHNS, CDR2 SASEGT. The DNA of the CDR3 is TGTGCCAGCAGTGAATTCAGGCCCAACAATGAGCAGTTCTTC. Encoded protein: CASSEFRPNNEQFF.

This clone was counted once. The J gene is TRBJ2-5, the V gene TRBV6-5, with TRBD2 matching 7 bases. The CDR3 is 15 amino acids. Germline assignment: CDR1 MNHEY and CDR2 SVGAGI. After removal of 1 base from V and 5 bases from J, the junction contained 7 bases not matched to a gene. CDR3 DNA: TGTGCCAGCAGTTACTGGGCGGGAGTGGGTGAGACCCAGTACTTC. The encoded protein is CASSYWAGVGETQYF.

The V and J genes are TRBV19 and TRBJ2-5; 10 positions agree with TRBD2. Germline values: CDR1 LNHDA, CDR2 SQIVND (reference sequence). J was trimmed by 1 base and V by 5 bases; bases with no gene match: 7. The CDR3 loop spans 16 amino acids. The CDR3 reads CASSPGGLAAQETQYF. The CDR3 DNA follows: TGTGCCAGTAGTCCGGGAGGACTAGCGGCCCAAGAGACCCAGTACTTC.

CDR3 protein: CASSGTGARPNTGELFF. The CDR3 nucleotides are TGTGCCAGCAGCGGAACAGGAGCCCGCCCGAACACCGGGGAGCTGTTTTTT. This chain uses TRBV11-2 with TRBJ2-2, with D perhaps matching TRBD1 (5 bases). Germline V gene lookup returns CDR1 SGHAT and CDR2 FQNNGV. The V and J ends lost 5 bases and 0 bases respectively, with 16 bases between them. The CDR3 length is 17 residues.